The 24 T cell receptor beta chains listed next were all sequenced from one sample in a study of blood T cell repertoires in COVID-19. The method was immunoSEQ multiplex PCR; TCRdb's version includes in-frame clones alone and lacks a portion of them. The data hold more than 110,000 clones, with over 70% observed a single time. Sequenced material: peripheral blood. The receptors were sampled from a human donor in a cohort sampled during active COVID-19.

The rearrangement links TRBV11-3 to TRBJ1-6; D might be TRBD1 (6 bases). V was shortened by 5 bases and J by 10 bases, with 21 bases between the two germline ends. The CDR3 is 16 amino acids. The germline V gene encodes CDR1 SGHNT and CDR2 YENEEA. CDR3: CASSPRARGLESPLHF. For the CDR3, the DNA is TGTGCCAGCAGCCCGCGCGCGCGGGGGCTGGAGTCACCCCTCCACTTT.

This chain links TRBV7-2 with TRBJ1-2; TRBD1 might be the D (5 bases). Looked up from germline, CDR1 is SGHTA and CDR2 is FQGNSA. The CDR3 runs to 15 residues. V was cut by 6 bases and J by 4 bases, with 18 bases left in between. Here the CDR3 DNA reads TGTGCCAGCAGTTATAGTCGACAGCCCACCTATGGCTACACCTTC. This translates into CASSYSRQPTYGYTF.

This clone was detected only a few times. This chain connects TRBV11-2 to TRBJ2-5; 8 bases fit TRBD1. V lost 1 base, J lost 7 bases, and 14 bases stayed unmatched. CDR3 length: 17 residues. The germline V gene has CDR1 SGHAT and CDR2 FQNNGV. Written as DNA, the CDR3 is TGTGCCAGCAGCTTAGCTTACCGACAGGGGAGAGGGGCGACCCAGTACTTC. Translated: CASSLAYRQGRGATQYF.

This sequence joins TRBV6-6 and TRBJ2-2, with 7 bases that match TRBD2. The ends lost 7 bases at V and 1 base at J; junction bases unmatched: 9. Germline V lookup: CDR1 MNHNY, CDR2 SVGAGI (reference sequence). The CDR3 covers 16 residues. CDR3 loop: CASNPGVAGNTGELFF. The CDR3 region has the DNA TGTGCCAGCAATCCCGGGGTAGCGGGGAACACCGGGGAGCTGTTTTTT.

The rearrangement links TRBV19 to TRBJ1-5; weak D call: TRBD1 (6 bases). The V and J ends lost 7 bases and 5 bases respectively, with 9 bases between them. This CDR3 spans 12 amino acids. The germline V gene has CDR1 LNHDA and CDR2 SQIVND (reference sequence). CDR3 protein: CASTDSDQPQHF. The CDR3 coding sequence is TGTGCCAGTACGGACAGCGATCAGCCCCAGCATTTT.

The rearrangement joins TRBV27 to TRBJ1-5; TRBD1 matches at 7 bases. This CDR3 spans 14 amino acids. V lost 5 bases to trimming and J lost 4 bases; unmatched junction nucleotides: 5. Looked up from germline, CDR1 is MNHEY and CDR2 is SMNVEV (reference sequence). The CDR3 region is CASSRTGPNQPQHF. In DNA, the CDR3 is TGTGCCAGCAGTCGGACAGGACCTAATCAGCCCCAGCATTTT.

J is TRBJ2-1 and V is TRBV18; TRBD2 aligns across 7 bases. The CDR3 has 16 amino acids. Trimming removed 2 bases from V and 5 bases from J; junction bases left unmatched: 9. From germline, CDR1 is KGHSH and CDR2 LQKENI. CDR3 amino acids: CASSPGSQRGNNEQFF. The DNA of the CDR3 is TGTGCCAGCTCACCAGGGAGCCAGCGGGGTAACAATGAGCAGTTCTTC. Filled out from reference TRBV18 and TRBJ2-1, the complete variable domain reads NAGVMQNPRHLVRRRGQEARLRCSPMKGHSHVYWYRQLPEEGLKFMVYLQKENIIDESGMPKERFSAEFPKEGPSILRIQQVVRGDSAAYFCASSPGSQRGNNEQFFGPGTRLTVL.

This rearrangement joins TRBV6-5 to TRBJ2-1, with 12 bases lining up with TRBD2. Losses at the gene ends were 7 bases for V and 10 bases for J; bases not matched to a gene: 8. Germline V gene data show CDR1 as MNHEY and CDR2 as SVGAGI. This CDR3 spans 14 amino acids. CDR3 sequence: CASTRLAGAGEQFF. The CDR3 coding sequence is TGTGCCAGCACAAGACTAGCGGGAGCGGGGGAGCAGTTCTTC.

This chain links TRBV5-6 with TRBJ1-5; D might be TRBD1 (6 bases). Germline lookup yields CDR1 SGHDT and CDR2 YYEEEE. The CDR3 extends over 14 amino acids. Trimming left V 4 bases short and J 8 bases short, with 16 bases between. The CDR3 DNA sequence: TGTGCCAGCAGCATCGGACAGTATGGAGAGCCCCAGCATTTT. Protein sequence: CASSIGQYGEPQHF.

V is TRBV7-2 and J is TRBJ2-7; possible D gene TRBD2, 6 bases. The germline CDR1 and CDR2 sequences are SGHTA and FQGNSA. V was pared by 1 base and J by 0 bases, with 7 bases between. The CDR3 length is 14 residues. The CDR3 region is CASSLVGGSYEQYF. Written as DNA, the CDR3 is TGTGCCAGCAGCTTAGTGGGGGGCTCCTACGAGCAGTACTTC.

J is TRBJ2-1 and V is TRBV28, with 8 positions matching TRBD2. In germline, CDR1 is MDHEN, CDR2 SYDVKM. This CDR3 has 15 residues. Germline trimming cut 5 bases from V and 0 bases from J; bases unmatched to any gene: 3. CDR3 DNA: TGTGCCAGCAGTCCCAGCGGGAGCTCCTACAATGAGCAGTTCTTC. It is translated as CASSPSGSSYNEQFF.

This rearrangement joins TRBV6-5 to TRBJ2-1, with 14 bases aligning to TRBD2. The germline CDR1 and CDR2 sequences are MNHEY and SVGAGI. The CDR3 is made up of 14 amino acids. Trimming cost V 6 bases and J 7 bases; bases outside gene matches: 2. CDR3 region: CASRGLAGENEQFF. CDR3 bases: TGTGCCAGCAGGGGACTAGCGGGAGAAAATGAGCAGTTCTTC.

The chain carries TRBV19 and TRBJ1-3; 9 bases agree with TRBD1. After removal of 4 bases from V and 3 bases from J, the junction contained 4 bases not matched to a gene. Germline-derived CDR1 and CDR2 are LNHDA and SQIVND (reference sequence). CDR3 length equals 15 residues. The CDR3 is CASSTTGGNGNTIYF. The DNA for the CDR3 is TGTGCCAGTAGTACCACAGGGGGCAATGGAAACACCATATATTTT.

The genes are TRBV2 and TRBJ2-1; 7 nucleotides line up with TRBD1. The J segment lost 4 bases and the V segment lost 6 bases, leaving 9 bases of the junction unmatched. Germline V gives CDR1 SNHLY, CDR2 FYNNEI. The CDR3 has 15 amino acids. Here the CDR3 reads CASSRSRGSYNEQFF. The CDR3 bases are TGTGCCAGCAGCCGGAGCAGGGGGTCTTACAATGAGCAGTTCTTC.

This chain joins TRBV19 and TRBJ2-2; D not resolved. Germline CDR1 is LNHDA and CDR2 is SQIVND (reference sequence). The V gene lost 5 bases and the J gene lost 7 bases, with 11 bases spanning the gap. CDR3 length equals 13 residues. The CDR3 loop is CASSSRPGGELFF. The CDR3 DNA reads as TGTGCCAGTAGTTCCCGACCGGGCGGGGAGCTGTTTTTT.

In DNA, the CDR3 is TGCGCCAGCAGCTTCTTCGGCTCCTACGAGCAGTACTTC. This codes for CASSFFGSYEQYF. This sequence joins TRBV5-1 and TRBJ2-7; no firm D call. The V and J ends lost 2 bases and 0 bases respectively, with 6 bases between them. The CDR3 contains 13 residues. CDR1 and CDR2 from the germline V gene are SGHRS and YFSETQ. Based on the CDR3 plus reference TRBV5-1 and TRBJ2-7, the full variable domain is KAGVTQTPRYLIKTRGQQVTLSCSPISGHRSVSWYQQTPGQGLQFLFEYFSETQRNKGNFPGRFSGRQFSNSRSEMNVSTLELGDSALYLCASSFFGSYEQYFGPGTRLTVT.

J is TRBJ1-5 and V is TRBV2, with TRBD1 identical over 7 bases. Germline assignment: CDR1 SNHLY and CDR2 FYNNEI. This CDR3 is 16 amino acids long. Trimming cost V 4 bases and J 0 bases; bases outside gene matches: 6. Here the CDR3 reads CASSGTQGHSNQPQHF. DNA of the CDR3: TGTGCCAGCAGTGGCACACAGGGGCATAGCAATCAGCCCCAGCATTTT.

The gene calls are TRBV19 and TRBJ1-5, with unresolved D. Trimming removed 2 bases at V and 5 bases at J, with 7 bases between. Germline CDR1 is LNHDA and CDR2 is SQIVND (reference sequence). This CDR3 is built from 13 residues. In DNA form, the CDR3 reads TGTGCCAGTAGTATAAGCCCGCATCAGCCCCAGCATTTT. Translating it yields CASSISPHQPQHF.

This chain uses TRBV6-6 with TRBJ2-1; TRBD2 aligns across 13 bases. V was pared by 6 bases and J by 4 bases, with 3 bases of the junction left unmatched. Germline values: CDR1 MNHNY, CDR2 SVGAGI (reference sequence). This CDR3 is 15 amino acids long. The CDR3 spells CASSRLAGGYNEQFF. CDR3 nucleotide sequence: TGTGCCAGCAGCCGACTAGCGGGGGGATACAATGAGCAGTTCTTC.

This sequence joins TRBV19 and TRBJ1-2; D remains ambiguous. The V end was cut by 6 bases, the J end by 0 bases, with 11 bases between. Germline assignment: CDR1 LNHDA and CDR2 SQIVND (reference sequence). The length of the CDR3 is 14 residues. This chain's CDR3 is CASRNDISNYGYTF. CDR3 nucleotides: TGTGCCAGTAGGAACGACATTTCTAACTATGGCTACACCTTC.

The rearrangement joins TRBV2 to TRBJ2-3; possible D gene TRBD1, 5 bases. V lost 5 bases and J 5 bases, leaving 8 bases between the germline ends. Germline assignment: CDR1 SNHLY and CDR2 FYNNEI. The CDR3 has 12 residues. CDR3 DNA: TGTGCCAGCAGTTATGGACAAGATACGCAGTATTTT. Amino acid sequence: CASSYGQDTQYF. The whole variable domain, remainder taken from reference TRBV2 and TRBJ2-3, is EPEVTQTPSHQVTQMGQEVILRCVPISNHLYFYWYRQILGQKVEFLVSFYNNEISEKSEIFDDQFSVERPDGSNFTLKIRSTKLEDSAMYFCASSYGQDTQYFGPGTRLTVL.

This chain uses TRBV6-5 with TRBJ1-5, with 7 nucleotides matching TRBD1. Germline V gene lookup returns CDR1 MNHEY and CDR2 SVGAGI. The CDR3 contains 15 residues. V dropped 5 bases and J dropped 3; count of bases not matched to a gene: 7. This CDR3 is CASSRTGVDNQPQHF. For the CDR3, the DNA is TGTGCCAGCAGTAGAACAGGGGTTGACAATCAGCCCCAGCATTTT.

Notes on this clone: This CDR3 is also generated by other DNA sequences in the sample. V gene TRBV5-1 combines with J gene TRBJ2-1; 9 bases are shared with TRBD2. Germline CDR1 SGHRS, CDR2 YFSETQ. V was pared by 0 bases and J by 7 bases, with 8 bases of the junction left unmatched. This CDR3 comprises 16 residues. Here the CDR3 DNA reads TGCGCCAGCAGCTTGGGGGGTAGCGGGAGTCGTAATGAGCAGTTCTTC. Its protein product is CASSLGGSGSRNEQFF. Using reference TRBV5-1 and TRBJ2-1 for the parts outside the CDR3, the full variable domain is KAGVTQTPRYLIKTRGQQVTLSCSPISGHRSVSWYQQTPGQGLQFLFEYFSETQRNKGNFPGRFSGRQFSNSRSEMNVSTLELGDSALYLCASSLGGSGSRNEQFFGPGTRLTVL.

The rearrangement uses TRBV6-6 and TRBJ1-6, with a possible D match to TRBD1 (5 bases). V lost 7 bases, J lost 9 bases, and 19 bases lay in between. Germline V lookup: CDR1 MNHNY, CDR2 SVGAGI (reference sequence). The CDR3 runs 15 residues. As DNA, the CDR3 is TGTGCCAGCACCAATAGGGACTTCTTGGGTTCACCCCTCCACTTT. This gives the protein CASTNRDFLGSPLHF.